The rows below give T cell receptor beta chains drawn from one sample of a study of blood T cell repertoires in COVID-19. Profiled with immunoSEQ multiplex PCR; TCRdb holds only in-frame clones, not every one. Of approximately 210,000 clones detected, 81% appear once; the ten largest clones hold approximately 9%. The sample taken for sequencing was PBMCs or T cells enriched from blood (not recorded which). The receptors originated from a woman between 50 and 59 years old with acute COVID-19. CDR3s include the opening cysteine and the closing phenylalanine or tryptophan. Fields, in order: clone size, J gene, D gene, V gene, CDR3 DNA, CDR3 protein. The D gene is left open where the match is weak. The size field is filled for only some rows; it gives once, few, many or a size class.

>.|TRBJ1-2|TRBD1|TRBV6-5
TGTGCCAGCAAAAACGGACAGGGGTTAGGCTATGGCTACACCTTC
CASKNGQGLGYGYTF
>.|TRBJ1-2|.|TRBV10-3
TGTGCCATCAGTGTAACAGGGAAGGATGGCTACACCTTC
CAISVTGKDGYTF
>.|TRBJ1-5|TRBD1|TRBV7-9
TGTGCCAGCAGCGACAGGGGGTTGGATCAGCCCCAGCATTTT
CASSDRGLDQPQHF
>.|TRBJ2-5|.|TRBV6-2/TRBV6-3
TGTGCCAGCAGTACCCATGCGGAGACCCAGTACTTC
CASSTHAETQYF
>few|TRBJ1-1|.|TRBV16
TGTGCCAGCAGCCAATGGAGGGTGAACACTGAAGCTTTCTTT
CASSQWRVNTEAFF
>.|TRBJ2-6|TRBD2|TRBV28
TGTGCCAGCACTTCCTCCGGGGGGGGGTCCTCTGGGGCCAACGTCCTGACTTTC
CASTSSGGGSSGANVLTF
>.|TRBJ2-3|.|TRBV5-1
TGCGCCAGCAGCTGGGGAGATGAAGATACGCAGTATTTT
CASSWGDEDTQYF
>.|TRBJ2-3|TRBD1|TRBV9
TGTGCCAGCAGCGCACCGGGACAGGGAGCAAGGGATACGCAGTATTTT
CASSAPGQGARDTQYF
>.|TRBJ2-1|.|TRBV19
TGTGCCAGTACGGTTTGGGGAGTTGGGTACAATGAGCAGTTCTTC
CASTVWGVGYNEQFF
>.|TRBJ1-4|.|TRBV10-3
TGTGCCATCAGGCGGGGCGAGGGGGAAAAACTGTTTTTT
CAIRRGEGEKLFF
>.|TRBJ1-5|.|TRBV5-5
TGTGCCAGCAGCTTGGTTGCAGGGTCTTATAGCAATCAGCCCCAGCATTTT
CASSLVAGSYSNQPQHF
>.|TRBJ2-7|.|TRBV12-3/TRBV12-4
TGTGCCAGCAGTTTAGCGACTTCCTACGAGCAGTACTTC
CASSLATSYEQYF
>.|TRBJ1-6|.|TRBV7-2
TGTGCCAGCAGCTCAAGAGCCAGGGAACTGGGAAATTCACCCCTCCACTTT
CASSSRARELGNSPLHF
>.|TRBJ2-3|TRBD2|TRBV27
TGTGCCAGCAGCCTGGCGGGGGGAGGCATCACAGATACGCAGTATTTT
CASSLAGGGITDTQYF
>.|TRBJ2-3|.|TRBV9
TGTGCCAGCAGCCGGGGACTTAGCACAGATACGCAGTATTTT
CASSRGLSTDTQYF
>.|TRBJ2-2|.|TRBV5-1
TGCGCCAGCATACTATCAGCGGGCAACACCGGGGAGCTGTTTTTT
CASILSAGNTGELFF
>.|TRBJ2-5|.|TRBV7-2
TGTGCCAGCAGCTTAGCTGGGGGCCTGATCCAAGAGACCCAGTACTTC
CASSLAGGLIQETQYF
>.|TRBJ1-3|.|TRBV28
TGTGCCAGCAGTTCCCGACAGGCCCTTAGAGGAAACACCATATATTTT
CASSSRQALRGNTIYF
>.|TRBJ1-2|TRBD1|TRBV28
TGTGCCAGCAGGCAAACAGGGGGCTTGAACTATGGCTACACCTTC
CASRQTGGLNYGYTF
>.|TRBJ2-3|.|TRBV15
TGTGCCACCAGCAGAGACTACACAGATACGCAGTATTTT
CATSRDYTDTQYF
>.|TRBJ2-7|.|TRBV29-1
TGCAGCTTAGCGGACAACTACGAGCAGTACTTC
CSLADNYEQYF